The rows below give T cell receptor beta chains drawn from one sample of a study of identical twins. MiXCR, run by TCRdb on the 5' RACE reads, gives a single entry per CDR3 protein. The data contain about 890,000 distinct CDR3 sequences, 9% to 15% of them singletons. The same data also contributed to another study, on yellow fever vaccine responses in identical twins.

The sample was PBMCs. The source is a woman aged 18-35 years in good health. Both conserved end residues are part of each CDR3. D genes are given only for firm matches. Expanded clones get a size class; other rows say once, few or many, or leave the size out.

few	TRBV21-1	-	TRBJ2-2	CASSRGGLPPNTGELFF	TGTGCCAGCAGCCGCGGGGGGCTCCCACCGAATACCGGGGAGCTGTTTTTT
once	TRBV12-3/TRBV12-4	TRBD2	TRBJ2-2	CASSSKTGTRVTGELFF	TGTGCCAGCAGTTCCAAAACCGGGACTAGGGTCACCGGGGAGCTGTTTTTT
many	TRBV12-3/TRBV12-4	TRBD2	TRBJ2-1	CASSLGTSGVGEQFF	TGTGCCAGCAGTTTAGGGACTAGCGGGGTAGGTGAGCAGTTCTTC
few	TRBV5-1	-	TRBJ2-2	CASSDHGRDETGELFF	TGCGCCAGCAGCGATCACGGCAGGGACGAAACCGGGGAGCTGTTTTTT
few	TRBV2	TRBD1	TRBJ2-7	CASRSRIGQGNYEQYF	TGTGCCAGCAGGTCGAGGATTGGACAGGGGAACTACGAGCAGTACTTC
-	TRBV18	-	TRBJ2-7	CASLDPLDGAYEQYF	TGTGCCAGCTTGGACCCCCTGGACGGCGCCTACGAGCAGTACTTC
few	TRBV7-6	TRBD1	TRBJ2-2	CASSGGQGNTGELFF	TGTGCCAGCAGCGGTGGACAGGGGAACACCGGGGAGCTGTTTTTT
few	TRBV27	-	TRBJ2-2	CASSPQMRSTGELFF	TGTGCCAGCAGTCCCCAAATGAGGTCGACCGGGGAGCTGTTTTTT
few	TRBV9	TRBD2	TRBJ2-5	CASSVGTSGLQETQYF	TGTGCCAGCAGCGTAGGGACTAGCGGACTCCAAGAGACCCAGTACTTC
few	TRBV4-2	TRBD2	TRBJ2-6	CASSQTAGATGANVLTF	TGTGCCAGCAGCCAGACAGCGGGAGCTACTGGGGCCAACGTCCTGACTTTC
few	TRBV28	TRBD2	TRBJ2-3	CSQGARLAGGPGTDTQYF	TGTTCACAGGGGGCGCGACTAGCGGGGGGGCCGGGCACAGATACGCAGTATTTT
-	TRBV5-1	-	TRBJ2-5	CASSLEAGRETQYF	TGCGCCAGCAGCTTAGAGGCAGGGAGAGAGACCCAGTACTTC
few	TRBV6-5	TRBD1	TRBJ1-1	CASSYWSKRTGVGRTEAFF	TGTGCCAGCAGTTACTGGTCCAAACGGACAGGGGTTGGGCGCACTGAAGCTTTCTTT
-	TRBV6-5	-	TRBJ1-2	CASSSPGTNSGYTF	TGTGCCAGCAGTTCACCCGGGACGAATAGCGGCTACACCTTC
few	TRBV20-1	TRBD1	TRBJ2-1	CSASRTGGLNEQFF	TGCAGTGCTAGCCGGACAGGGGGTCTGAATGAGCAGTTCTTC
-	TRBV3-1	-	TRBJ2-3	CASSQVATGRTDTQYF	TGTGCCAGCAGCCAAGTTGCGACAGGCCGCACAGATACGCAGTATTTT
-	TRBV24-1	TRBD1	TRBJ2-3	CATSDYRGLTPDTQYF	TGTGCCACCAGTGATTACAGGGGGCTCACCCCAGATACGCAGTATTTT
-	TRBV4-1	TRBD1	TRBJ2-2	CASSQLLGTGGFNTGELFF	TGCGCCAGCAGCCAACTCCTAGGGACAGGGGGCTTTAACACCGGGGAGCTGTTTTTT
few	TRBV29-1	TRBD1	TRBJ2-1	CSVTGTGSYNEQFF	TGCAGCGTGACTGGGACAGGGTCTTACAATGAGCAGTTCTTC
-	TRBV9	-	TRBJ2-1	CASSVGLADNEQFF	TGTGCCAGCAGCGTAGGGTTAGCGGACAATGAGCAGTTCTTC
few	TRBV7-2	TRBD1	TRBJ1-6	CASSLGPPRGRDSPLHF	TGTGCCAGCAGCTTAGGGCCCCCAAGGGGGCGAGATTCACCCCTCCACTTT
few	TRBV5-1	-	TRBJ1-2	CASSSLPNGSEGYTF	TGCGCCAGCAGCTCGCTACCCAACGGGAGTGAAGGCTACACCTTC
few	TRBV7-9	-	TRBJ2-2	CASSQRLGMTGELFF	TGTGCCAGCAGCCAGAGACTGGGAATGACCGGGGAGCTGTTTTTT